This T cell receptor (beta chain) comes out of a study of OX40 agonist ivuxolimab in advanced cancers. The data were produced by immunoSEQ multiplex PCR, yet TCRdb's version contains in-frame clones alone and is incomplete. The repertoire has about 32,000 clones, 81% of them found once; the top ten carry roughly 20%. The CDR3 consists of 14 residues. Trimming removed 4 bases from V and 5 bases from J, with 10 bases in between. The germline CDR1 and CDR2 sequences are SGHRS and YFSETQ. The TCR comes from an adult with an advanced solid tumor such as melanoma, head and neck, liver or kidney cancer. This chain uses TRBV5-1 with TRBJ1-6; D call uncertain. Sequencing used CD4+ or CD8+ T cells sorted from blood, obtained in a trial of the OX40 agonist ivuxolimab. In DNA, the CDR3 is TGCGCCAGCAGCCGGACGGGAAATAATTCACCCCTCCACTTT. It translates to CASSRTGNNSPLHF.